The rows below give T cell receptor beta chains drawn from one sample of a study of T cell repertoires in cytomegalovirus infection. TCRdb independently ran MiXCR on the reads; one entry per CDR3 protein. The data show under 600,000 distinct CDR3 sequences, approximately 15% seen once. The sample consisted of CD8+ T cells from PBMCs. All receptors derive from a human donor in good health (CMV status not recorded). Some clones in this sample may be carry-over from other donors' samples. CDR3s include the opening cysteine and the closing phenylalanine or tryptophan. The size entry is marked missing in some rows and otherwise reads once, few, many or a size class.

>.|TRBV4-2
CASSQDRGLAGGPDYEQYF
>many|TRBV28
CASSPNIRSSGNTIYF
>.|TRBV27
CASSASSGVLSYEQYF
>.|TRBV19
CASSIRPDEKLFF
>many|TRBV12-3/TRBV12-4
CASSGLWQGARTEAFF
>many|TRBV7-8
CASSSDGVYQPQHF
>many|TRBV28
CASTPGLAGEDEQFF
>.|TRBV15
CATSRPSGDTEAFF
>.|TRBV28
CVSSLTGERDEQYF
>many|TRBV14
CASSQGGEGSQETQYF
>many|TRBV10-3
CAISETDSGGSGANVLTF
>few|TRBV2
CASISDRTGVMNTEAFF
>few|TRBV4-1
CASSQGWGYEQYF
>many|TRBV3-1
CASSQGDGGFYYEQYF
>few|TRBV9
CASSVSGTSGRGTDTQYF
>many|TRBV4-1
CASSQERTGFGFSYEQFF
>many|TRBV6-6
CASSYDRAIGKTQYF
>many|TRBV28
CASSPRTFSSYNEQFF
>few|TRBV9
CASSVGGGAGTQYF
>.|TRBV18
CASSHLGYPHSTDTQYF
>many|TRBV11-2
CASSLWDSGARNTIYF
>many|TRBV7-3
CASSLGTSDEQFF
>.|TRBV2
CASSEALSIIGDTQYF
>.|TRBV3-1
CASSQDGTSADTQYF
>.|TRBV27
CASSLRGAKHYGYTF
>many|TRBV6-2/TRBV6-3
CASEGSGNTIYF
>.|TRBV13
CASSIWDRRNTEAFF
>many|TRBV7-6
CASSVRIITGESSYEQYF
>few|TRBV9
CASSASPQENPNYGYTF
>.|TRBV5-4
CASRGTGDNEQFF
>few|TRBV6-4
CASSETGDYNTEAFF
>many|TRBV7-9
CANGGPNTGELFF
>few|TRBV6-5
CASSYNSGTSDGEQFF
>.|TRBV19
CASSIRDSETDTQYF
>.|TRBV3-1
CASSLAGEEADTQYF
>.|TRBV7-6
CASSLDTVAGGPGETQYF
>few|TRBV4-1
CASRTSGTAYEQYF
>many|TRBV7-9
CASSGTPSSYEQYF
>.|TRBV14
CASSQDLQVPIYGYTF
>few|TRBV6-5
CASSAGPLDGYTF
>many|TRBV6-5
CASRTQSSYEQYF
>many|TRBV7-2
CASSLEGTAGDEQYF
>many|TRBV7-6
CASSEGYEQYF
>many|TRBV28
CASSLWAESNQPQHF
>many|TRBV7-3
CASSLTGLPNTGELFF
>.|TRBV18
CASSTSGTALEAYF
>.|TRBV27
CASKKDSSSYNEQFF
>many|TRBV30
CACRTRLYGYTF
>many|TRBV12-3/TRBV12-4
CASSSIRTPLYEQYF
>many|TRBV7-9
CASSGIVGGLPLTDTQYF
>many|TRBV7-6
CASSHPWDQKISWDYEQYF
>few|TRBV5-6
CASSRMGFRFGVPGELFF